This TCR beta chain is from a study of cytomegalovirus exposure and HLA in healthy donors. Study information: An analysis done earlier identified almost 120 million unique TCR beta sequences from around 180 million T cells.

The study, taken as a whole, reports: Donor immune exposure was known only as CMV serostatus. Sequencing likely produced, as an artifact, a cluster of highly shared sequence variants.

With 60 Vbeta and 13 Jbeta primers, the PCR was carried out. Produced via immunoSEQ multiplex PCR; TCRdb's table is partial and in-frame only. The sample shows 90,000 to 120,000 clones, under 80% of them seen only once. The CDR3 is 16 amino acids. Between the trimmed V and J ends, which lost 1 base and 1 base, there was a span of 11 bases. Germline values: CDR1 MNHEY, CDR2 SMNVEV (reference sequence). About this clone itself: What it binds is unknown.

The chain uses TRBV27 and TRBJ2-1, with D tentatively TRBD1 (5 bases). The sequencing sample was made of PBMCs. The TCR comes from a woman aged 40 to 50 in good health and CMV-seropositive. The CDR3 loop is CASSLYGQGSYNEQFF. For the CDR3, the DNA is TGTGCCAGCAGTTTATATGGGCAGGGTTCCTACAATGAGCAGTTCTTC.